The 30 T cell receptor beta chains below come from one sample, sequenced in a study of T-cell reconstitution after alpha-beta-depleted transplantation in children. Preparation of the TCRbeta library was carried out with unique molecular identifiers. From the PCR reads, TCRdb called clonotypes with MiXCR, one entry per CDR3 protein. The sample records some 280,000 distinct CDR3 sequences, approximately 9.8% being singletons. This specimen consisted of PBMCs from the stem cell graft donor, obtained from the stem cell graft. The origin of the receptors is a human donor who donated a stem cell graft to a child with SCID.

This clonotype was observed many times. The rearrangement links TRBV12-3 or TRBV12-4 to TRBJ2-2; D call uncertain. The germline V and J ends were trimmed by 7 bases and 5 bases, with 14 bases remaining between them. This CDR3 has 14 amino acids. The CDR3 here is CASTTLGVTGELFF. CDR3 DNA sequence: TGTGCCAGCACAACCCTTGGGGTTACCGGGGAGCTGTTTTTT.

The chain has TRBV25-1 and TRBJ1-5; D remains unclear. Germline assignment: CDR1 MGHDK and CDR2 SYGVNS. This CDR3 region has 14 residues. V dropped 4 bases and J dropped 9 bases, with 16 bases sitting between them. CDR3 sequence: CASSAGGEPLPQHF. The CDR3, as DNA: TGTGCCAGCAGTGCGGGAGGCGAACCGTTGCCCCAGCATTTT.

This clonotype was seen only a few times. The V call is TRBV6-1, the J call TRBJ2-1; tentatively, D is TRBD1 (6 bases). The germline V gene has CDR1 MNHNS and CDR2 SASEGT. Trimming removed 9 bases from V and 4 bases from J, with 19 bases in between. The CDR3 spans 15 residues. This chain's CDR3 is CASSGERTLYNEQFF. The CDR3 DNA sequence: TGTGCCAGTTCAGGGGAGCGGACTTTGTACAATGAGCAGTTCTTC.

The rearrangement links TRBV7-2 to TRBJ2-1; no clear D. V lost 5 bases and J lost 1, with 12 bases in between. CDR3 length equals 15 residues. The germline gives CDR1 SGHTA, CDR2 FQGNSA. CDR3 region: CASSLTPQSYNEQFF. CDR3 nucleotide sequence: TGTGCCAGCAGCCTGACTCCTCAATCCTACAATGAGCAGTTCTTC. The whole variable domain, filled in from reference TRBV7-2 and TRBJ2-1, reads GAGVSQSPSNKVTEKGKDVELRCDPISGHTALYWYRQSLGQGLEFLIYFQGNSAPDKSGLPSDRFSAERTGGSVSTLTIQRTQQEDSAVYLCASSLTPQSYNEQFFGPGTRLTVL.

This clonotype turned up a few times. The V call is TRBV5-5, the J call TRBJ1-4; D remains unclear. Per germline, CDR1 SGHKS and CDR2 YYEKEE (reference sequence). Trimming shortened V by 2 bases and J by 2 bases, and 16 bases separated the two germline ends. CDR3 size: 17 residues. DNA of the CDR3: TGTGCCAGCAGCTTTCTAGTCGGAAGAGGGACTAATGAAAAACTGTTTTTT. It specifies CASSFLVGRGTNEKLFF.

This chain uses TRBV5-1 with TRBJ2-3; TRBD2 matches at 8 bases. The trim removed 1 base at V and 4 bases at J, leaving 8 bases unmatched. The CDR3 covers 16 residues. Germline assignment: CDR1 SGHRS and CDR2 YFSETQ. CDR3 amino acids: CASSLSVAGTSDTQYF. For the CDR3, the DNA is TGCGCCAGCAGCTTGAGCGTAGCGGGGACATCAGATACGCAGTATTTT.

The CDR3 is CSAVRRGPLGDTQYF. CDR3 in DNA: TGCAGTGCGGTGAGGCGGGGGCCCCTGGGAGATACGCAGTATTTT. The V call is TRBV20-1, the J call TRBJ2-3, with D perhaps matching TRBD2 (7 bases). The CDR3 spans 15 residues. Trimming took off 6 bases at V and 5 bases at J, with 21 bases between the two ends. From germline, CDR1 is DFQATT and CDR2 SNEGSKA (reference sequence).

This clonotype has just a few counts. This chain connects TRBV5-1 to TRBJ2-1, with 8 bases identical to TRBD1. This CDR3 has 17 residues. V shed 3 bases and J 0 bases; nucleotides not matched to a gene: 8. Germline CDR1 and CDR2: SGHRS and YFSETQ. The CDR3 here is CASSSTRQGYSYNEQFF. CDR3 DNA sequence: TGCGCCAGCAGCTCCACCCGACAGGGGTACTCCTACAATGAGCAGTTCTTC.

V usage is TRBV7-3 and J usage is TRBJ2-3, with 7 nucleotides matching TRBD2. The CDR3 is 16 amino acids. Trimming at V came to 2 bases and at J to 2 bases, leaving 7 bases not matched to a gene. CDR1 is SGHTA, CDR2 FQGTGA, per germline. CDR3 in DNA: TGTGCCAGCAGCTTATTCCCTAGCGGCTACACAGATACGCAGTATTTT. Translating gives CASSLFPSGYTDTQYF.

In this sample, this clonotype turned up a few times. V is TRBV5-5 and J is TRBJ2-5, with TRBD1 as a possible D gene (6 bases). V shed 4 bases and J shed 2 bases, with 12 bases lying between them. CDR1 SGHKS and CDR2 YYEKEE come from the germline V gene (reference sequence). The CDR3 is 14 amino acids. DNA for the CDR3: TGTGCCAGCAGCCAGAGGACAGTTCAAGAGACCCAGTACTTC. Translation: CASSQRTVQETQYF.

The chain links TRBV20-1 to TRBJ2-1; 9 nucleotides match TRBD2. The CDR3 length is 16 residues. The trim removed 3 bases at V and 2 bases at J, leaving 8 bases unmatched. From germline, CDR1 is DFQATT and CDR2 SNEGSKA (reference sequence). CDR3 DNA sequence: TGCAGTGCTAGGAGGAATAGCGGGGGACCCTACAATGAGCAGTTCTTC. Translating it yields CSARRNSGGPYNEQFF.

This clonotype was detected only a few times. The chain carries TRBV15 and TRBJ2-1; D uncertain. The CDR3 runs to 14 residues. In germline, CDR1 is LNHNV, CDR2 YYDKDF (reference sequence). V was trimmed by 0 bases and J by 0 bases, leaving 3 bases between them. DNA of the CDR3: TGTGCCACCAGCAGAGATGGCTCCTACAATGAGCAGTTCTTC. The encoded protein is CATSRDGSYNEQFF. The full variable domain, in which reference TRBV15 and TRBJ2-1 provide the parts outside the CDR3, is DAMVIQNPRYQVTQFGKPVTLSCSQTLNHNVMYWYQQKSSQAPKLLFHYYDKDFNNEADTPDNFQSRRPNTSFCFLDIRSPGLGDTAMYLCATSRDGSYNEQFFGPGTRLTVL.

This clonotype was recorded many times. V and J are TRBV7-9 and TRBJ1-2; tentatively, D is TRBD1 (5 bases). This CDR3 comprises 17 residues. Germline loops: CDR1 SEHNR, CDR2 FQNEAQ (reference sequence). Deletions cut 5 bases from V and 4 bases from J, with 23 bases between. This chain's CDR3 is CASSQPRGVALSYGYTF. The CDR3 nucleotides read TGTGCCAGCAGCCAACCCCGGGGGGTAGCCCTAAGCTATGGCTACACCTTC.

In its sample, this clonotype was seen a few times. The chain is built from TRBV7-9 and TRBJ2-4; D uncertain. In germline, CDR1 is SEHNR, CDR2 FQNEAQ (reference sequence). The V gene lost 5 bases and the J gene lost 13 bases, with 15 bases spanning the gap. The CDR3 spans 12 residues. CDR3 sequence reads: CASSAVGTTQYF. CDR3 nucleotide sequence: TGTGCCAGCAGCGCGGTGGGAACAACGCAGTACTTC.

The chain is built from TRBV7-6 and TRBJ2-7; 8 nucleotides agree with TRBD1. Germline CDR1 SGHVS, CDR2 FNYEAQ. J was trimmed by 2 bases and V by 0 bases; bases with no gene match: 6. The CDR3 has 16 residues. The CDR3 coding sequence is TGTGCCAGCAGCTTAGCTGTAGGACAGGGAACCTACGAGCAGTACTTC. This gives the protein CASSLAVGQGTYEQYF.

This clonotype has more than one count but fewer than ten. The chain uses TRBV7-8 and TRBJ2-5, with D perhaps TRBD1 or TRBD2 (6 bases each). The CDR3 runs to 15 residues. V was clipped by 7 bases and J by 2 bases, with 17 bases between them. Germline-derived CDR1 and CDR2 are SGHVS and FQNEAQ. The CDR3 nucleotides are TGTGCCAGCACTAGAATGGGGGGCCCTCAAGAGACCCAGTACTTC. It is translated as CASTRMGGPQETQYF.

The V and J genes are TRBV20-1 and TRBJ2-5; no definite D call. Trimming stripped 6 bases from V and 5 bases from J, with 16 bases between. This CDR3 spans 13 amino acids. CDR1 and CDR2 (germline): DFQATT, SNEGSKA (reference sequence). This CDR3 reads CSAPRSGSETQYF. For the CDR3, the DNA is TGCAGTGCCCCCAGGTCGGGTTCGGAGACCCAGTACTTC.

The rearrangement joins TRBV18 to TRBJ2-1; 8 bases are shared with TRBD1. This CDR3 comprises 16 residues. Germline CDR1 is KGHSH and CDR2 is LQKENI. J lost 1 base, V lost 0 bases, and 2 bases had no gene match. CDR3 coding DNA: TGTGCCAGCTCACCACCGGACAGGGTGTCCTACAATGAGCAGTTCTTC. Protein product: CASSPPDRVSYNEQFF.

The chain carries TRBV5-5 and TRBJ2-2, with TRBD1 identical over 9 bases. The germline V gene has CDR1 SGHKS and CDR2 YYEKEE (reference sequence). J gave up 2 bases and V 1 base, and 3 bases lay outside the gene matches. This CDR3 contains 16 residues. The CDR3 here is CASSLMGQGNTGELFF. DNA of the CDR3: TGTGCCAGCAGCTTGATGGGACAGGGTAACACCGGGGAGCTGTTTTTT.

This clonotype was counted many times. This chain uses TRBV5-6 with TRBJ2-1, with 7 bases matching TRBD1. The length of the CDR3 is 15 residues. The J segment lost 8 bases and the V segment lost 7 bases, leaving 15 bases of the junction unmatched. Germline V lookup: CDR1 SGHDT, CDR2 YYEEEE. CDR3 residues: CASVLQGLGLDEQFF. Here the CDR3 DNA reads TGTGCCAGCGTATTACAGGGGCTCGGACTCGATGAGCAGTTCTTC.

This clonotype was recorded a few times. The gene calls are TRBV11-2 and TRBJ2-7; 7 nucleotides match TRBD1. This CDR3 is built from 14 residues. The ends lost 1 base at V and 5 bases at J; junction bases unmatched: 5. Germline V gene sequence: CDR1 SGHAT, CDR2 FQNNGV. The CDR3 protein is CASSLVGQFHEQYF. CDR3 bases: TGTGCCAGCAGCTTAGTGGGACAGTTCCACGAGCAGTACTTC.

This clonotype turned up a few times. The chain carries TRBV20-1 and TRBJ2-1, with D possibly TRBD1 on 6 matching bases. Germline V gene data show CDR1 as DFQATT and CDR2 as SNEGSKA (reference sequence). This CDR3 has 14 amino acids. Deletions cut 6 bases from V and 0 bases from J, with 12 bases between. CDR3 in amino acids: CSAPRQDSYNEQFF. CDR3 coding DNA: TGCAGTGCCCCTAGACAGGACTCCTACAATGAGCAGTTCTTC.

This sequence joins TRBV25-1 and TRBJ2-7; D is possibly TRBD1 (6 bases). Trimming left V 3 bases short and J 3 bases short, with 15 bases between. The CDR3 runs 15 residues. Germline CDR1 and CDR2: MGHDK and SYGVNS. The CDR3 coding sequence is TGTGCCAGCAGTGATCCCCGGACAGACCTCTACGAGCAGTACTTC. Translated, it gives CASSDPRTDLYEQYF.

This clonotype was counted ten times or more. J is TRBJ2-2 and V is TRBV5-6; D gene uncertain. V was clipped by 7 bases and J by 2 bases, with 9 bases between them. CDR1 and CDR2 from the germline V gene are SGHDT and YYEEEE. This CDR3 spans 13 amino acids. This chain's CDR3 is CASSRANTGELFF. CDR3 nucleotides: TGTGCCAGCTCCCGGGCTAACACCGGGGAGCTGTTTTTT.

The chain combines TRBV6-1 with TRBJ2-6, with 7 bases identical to TRBD2. J was trimmed by 1 base and V by 6 bases; bases with no gene match: 15. This CDR3 is built from 19 residues. Germline assignment: CDR1 MNHNS and CDR2 SASEGT. CDR3 loop: CASSPEAGRRPSGANVLTF. The CDR3 coding sequence is TGTGCCAGCAGCCCGGAAGCGGGGCGTCGTCCTTCTGGGGCCAACGTCCTGACTTTC.

This clonotype was recorded at least ten times. The genes are TRBV14 and TRBJ2-5; the D gene could be TRBD1 or TRBD2 (5 bases each). This CDR3 spans 14 amino acids. Germline V gene data show CDR1 as SGHDN and CDR2 as FVKESK. V was pared by 0 bases and J by 7 bases, with 12 bases between. The CDR3 here is CASSQEGRGATQYF. The CDR3 bases are TGTGCCAGCAGCCAAGAAGGTCGAGGGGCGACCCAGTACTTC.

The genes are TRBV20-1 and TRBJ2-7; D call uncertain. The V end was cut by 2 bases, the J end by 0 bases, with 11 bases between. Germline V gene data show CDR1 as DFQATT and CDR2 as SNEGSKA (reference sequence). The CDR3 loop spans 14 amino acids. This CDR3 reads CSARSQASSYEQYF. The CDR3 DNA sequence: TGCAGTGCTAGATCGCAGGCGAGCTCCTACGAGCAGTACTTC.

This chain connects TRBV5-1 to TRBJ1-1; TRBD1 is a possible D gene (6 bases). The germline V and J ends were trimmed by 4 bases and 0 bases, with 16 bases remaining between them. The CDR3 length is 16 residues. Germline V gene sequence: CDR1 SGHRS, CDR2 YFSETQ. CDR3 nucleotides: TGCGCCAGCAGCGGCTCGACAGGTATCATGAACACTGAAGCTTTCTTT. Translation: CASSGSTGIMNTEAFF.

This clonotype was picked up a small number of times. This sequence joins TRBV7-6 and TRBJ2-7, with 7 positions matching TRBD1. Germline loops: CDR1 SGHVS, CDR2 FNYEAQ. V dropped 5 bases and J dropped 6; count of bases not matched to a gene: 10. The CDR3 has 14 residues. In DNA, the CDR3 is TGTGCCAGCAGCGAGACCGACAGGGTGTCCGAGCAGTACTTC. Amino acids: CASSETDRVSEQYF.

This clonotype has more than one count but fewer than ten. This chain links TRBV7-6 with TRBJ1-5; TRBD1 agrees at 9 bases. CDR3 length equals 17 residues. The V segment lost 5 bases and the J segment 6 bases; nucleotides outside the gene matches: 14. CDR1 and CDR2 (germline): SGHVS, FNYEAQ. The CDR3 region is CASSETPGTGIRQPQHF. As DNA, the CDR3 is TGTGCCAGCAGCGAGACCCCCGGGACAGGGATTCGTCAGCCCCAGCATTTT.